This is a list of T cell receptor beta chains from one sample in a study of blood T cell repertoires in COVID-19. The data were produced by immunoSEQ multiplex PCR, yet TCRdb's version contains in-frame clones alone and is incomplete. The table records roughly 280,000 clones, roughly 83% of them present only once. The sample taken for sequencing was peripheral blood. The receptors originated from a man in his sixties who had recovered from COVID-19. Each CDR3 is given with its conserved first and last residue. Each record gives: V gene, clone size, D gene, J gene, CDR3 DNA, CDR3 protein. The D gene is left open where the match is weak. Size is omitted from some rows. Given values are once, few, many or a class for expanded clones.

TRBV28,NA,TRBD1,TRBJ2-3,TGTGCCAGTAGAGGGGACAGGGAGAGGCCGAGGGATACGCAGTATTTT,CASRGDRERPRDTQYF
TRBV6-1,once,NA,TRBJ1-1,TGTGCCAGCAGTCAAGCGGTGGTGGCCACTGAAGCTTTCTTT,CASSQAVVATEAFF
TRBV19,NA,TRBD1,TRBJ2-5,TGTGCCAGTAGTGCCTCCGGGACAGGGAGTGCGGAGACCCAGTACTTC,CASSASGTGSAETQYF
TRBV29-1,once,TRBD1,TRBJ1-1,TGCAGCGTTCAGACAGGGATGACCCATAAAGCTTTCTTT,CSVQTGMTHKAFF
TRBV7-8,NA,TRBD1,TRBJ1-2,TGTGCCAGCAGCTCTCTCGGGCCGGGACAGGCGAGCTATGGCTACACCTTC,CASSSLGPGQASYGYTF
TRBV6-5,NA,NA,TRBJ2-4,TGTGCCAGCAGGCGGGATAGGGTGGACATTCAGTACTTC,CASRRDRVDIQYF
TRBV2,few,TRBD1,TRBJ1-5,TGTGCCAGCAGGGACAGGGGCCTTAGCAATCAGCCCCAGCATTTT,CASRDRGLSNQPQHF
TRBV10-2,once,NA,TRBJ1-1,TGCGCCAGTAGAGACGACAGTATAGATGAAGCTTTCTTT,CASRDDSIDEAFF
TRBV30,NA,TRBD1,TRBJ1-1,TGTGCCTGGACGGGACAGTCATACACTGAAGCTTTCTTT,CAWTGQSYTEAFF
TRBV5-6,NA,TRBD1,TRBJ1-1,TGTGCCAGCAGCAGAGGACAGGCTGAAGCTTTCTTT,CASSRGQAEAFF
TRBV6-5,NA,NA,TRBJ1-5,TGTGCCAGCAGAGAGACACCCAATCAGCCCCAGCATTTT,CASRETPNQPQHF
TRBV9,NA,TRBD1,TRBJ2-1,TGTGCCAGCAGCGTAGGAGGGGGACAGGGGCAGGACAATGAGCAGTTCTTC,CASSVGGGQGQDNEQFF
TRBV2,few,TRBD1,TRBJ1-5,TGTGCCAGCAGTGCAAGACAGGGGGCGAGCAATCAGCCCCAGCATTTT,CASSARQGASNQPQHF
TRBV13,NA,TRBD1,TRBJ1-6,TGTGCCAGCAGACTAACAGGGGTCAATTCACCCCTCCACTTT,CASRLTGVNSPLHF
TRBV19,NA,TRBD2,TRBJ2-3,TGTGCGGTAGCGGGAGACACAGATACGCAGTATTTT,CAVAGDTDTQYF
TRBV19,NA,TRBD2,TRBJ2-7,TGTGCCAGTGGAACTAGCGGGGGGGCCTCAACGCAGTACTTC,CASGTSGGASTQYF
TRBV30,once,NA,TRBJ2-3,TGTGCCTGGAGCCAGGGGCCAGATACGCAGTATTTT,CAWSQGPDTQYF
TRBV5-1,NA,NA,TRBJ1-6,TGCGCCAGCAGCTTGGGACAGGACACCTCACCCCTCCACTTT,CASSLGQDTSPLHF
TRBV15,NA,TRBD1,TRBJ2-3,TGTGCCACCAGCAGGGGACAGGGCACAGATACGCAGTATTTT,CATSRGQGTDTQYF
TRBV18,NA,NA,TRBJ1-3,TGTGCCAGCTCACCACCCTACGGGGGAAACACCATATATTTT,CASSPPYGGNTIYF
TRBV15,NA,TRBD1,TRBJ2-3,TGTGCCACCAGCGGACAGGCCTTCACAGATACGCAGTATTTT,CATSGQAFTDTQYF
TRBV9,NA,TRBD2,TRBJ2-1,TGTGCCAGCAGCCCCCGGACTAGTTCGGATGAGCAGTTCTTC,CASSPRTSSDEQFF
TRBV2,NA,NA,TRBJ2-3,TGTGCCAGCAGTACGCAGCAGGGCACAGATACGCAGTATTTT,CASSTQQGTDTQYF
TRBV19,NA,NA,TRBJ2-1,TGTGCCAGTAGTATAGCGACAGGGAGGACCTACAATGAGCAGTTCTTC,CASSIATGRTYNEQFF
TRBV5-1,NA,NA,TRBJ2-5,TGCGCCAGCAGCCGTAGTGGCGGTCAAGAGACCCAGTACTTC,CASSRSGGQETQYF
TRBV18,once,TRBD2,TRBJ2-2,TGTGCCAGCTCACCAACCGGGGGGGACACCGGGGAGCTGTTTTTT,CASSPTGGDTGELFF
TRBV5-4,NA,TRBD2,TRBJ2-1,TGTGCCAGCAGCTTTTGGGTAGCGGGGGACAATGAGCAGTTCTTC,CASSFWVAGDNEQFF
TRBV25-1,NA,NA,TRBJ2-7,TGTGCCAGCAGTGAATACTCTGAAAGACAGAGAGTCTACGAGCAGTACTTC,CASSEYSERQRVYEQYF
TRBV5-6,many,NA,TRBJ1-5,TGTGCCAGCAGCTTGTGGGGGGACCCCCGGGTGGGACAGCCCCAGCATTTT,CASSLWGDPRVGQPQHF
TRBV19,NA,NA,TRBJ2-2,TGTGCCAGTAGTATACAGGGGAACACCGGGGAGCTGTTTTTT,CASSIQGNTGELFF
TRBV6-5,NA,NA,TRBJ1-2,TGTGCTGCGGATAGGACAGACTTTAACTATGGCTACACCTTC,CAADRTDFNYGYTF
TRBV3-1/TRBV3-2,NA,NA,TRBJ2-1,TGTGCCAGCAGCCAAGATCTTCTGGGCAGAAAAGAGAAAAATGAGCAGTTCTTC,CASSQDLLGRKEKNEQFF
TRBV14,NA,TRBD2,TRBJ2-3,TGTGCCAGCAGCACTAGCGTCCCTAGCACAGATACGCAGTATTTT,CASSTSVPSTDTQYF
TRBV11-2,NA,NA,TRBJ1-6,TGTGCCAGCAGCTTATCTGGCGGAAATTCACCCCTCCACTTT,CASSLSGGNSPLHF
TRBV19,NA,NA,TRBJ2-2,TGTGCCAGTAGTATGAGCGGTGATTTTCCCGGGGAGCTGTTTTTT,CASSMSGDFPGELFF
TRBV7-9,NA,NA,TRBJ1-2,TGTGCCAGCAGCTTAGGTGTATCCCACTATGGCTACACCTTC,CASSLGVSHYGYTF
TRBV30,NA,NA,TRBJ2-7,TGTGCCTGGGAGGAGGGCTGGGGCTACGAGCAGTACTTC,CAWEEGWGYEQYF
TRBV6-1,NA,TRBD2,TRBJ2-7,TGTGCCAGCAGTGAAGTCACGGGAGGAGGGTACGAGCAGTACTTC,CASSEVTGGGYEQYF
TRBV6-1,NA,NA,TRBJ1-4,TGTGCCAGCAGTGAATCCGTAGGGAGAGAGGAAAAACTGTTTTTT,CASSESVGREEKLFF
TRBV5-4,NA,TRBD1,TRBJ2-4,TGTGCCAGCAGCCAGGGACAGGGGAGAAACATTCAGTACTTC,CASSQGQGRNIQYF
TRBV5-8,NA,NA,TRBJ2-2,TGTGCCAGCGGCAGGGCCCTGGAAGCCGGGGAGCTGTTTTTT,CASGRALEAGELFF
TRBV7-2,many,NA,TRBJ1-4,TGTGCCAGCAGCTTACGGGCCACCAGGGGTAATGAAAAACTGTTTTTT,CASSLRATRGNEKLFF
TRBV12-3/TRBV12-4,NA,NA,TRBJ1-4,TGTGCCAGCAGTTGGGGGAGGGAAAAACTGTTTTTT,CASSWGREKLFF
TRBV6-5,NA,TRBD2,TRBJ2-5,TGTGCCAGCAGGGACGGGGGGGCCGCCGGTGAGACCCAGTACTTC,CASRDGGAAGETQYF
TRBV7-9,once,NA,TRBJ1-2,TGTGCCAGCACGCCAGCCGGGGGGGGAAACTATGGCTACACCTTC,CASTPAGGGNYGYTF
TRBV30,NA,TRBD1,TRBJ1-1,TGTGCCTGGAAAGGACAGGGGCAAACTGAAGCTTTCTTT,CAWKGQGQTEAFF
TRBV7-2,NA,NA,TRBJ1-4,TGTGCCAGCAGCCGTACAGGGATTAATGAAAAACTGTTTTTT,CASSRTGINEKLFF